The T cell receptor (beta chain) under discussion was sequenced for a study of blood T cells in healthy people across ages. The CDR3 totals 14 residues. The V and J ends lost 3 bases and 3 bases respectively, with 13 bases between them. Germline CDR1 is SGHKS and CDR2 is YYEKEE (reference sequence). PCR was performed a second time for 7 to 11 cycles using a sample-barcoded 5' primer and a J-beta primer mix. MiXCR was run by TCRdb on the 5' RACE reads, yielding one entry per CDR3 protein. The repertoire holds approximately 830,000 distinct CDR3 sequences, with 62% as singletons. About this clonotype itself: Its antigen is currently unknown.

Study observations and caveats: Naive CD4+ cell counts and diversity both ran higher in long-lived than in aged donors. Per million T cells, the diversity of TCR beta decreased roughly linearly as age advanced. Diversity estimated from one million T cells was considered an underestimate.

Total RNA was isolated from each sample in quantities of at least 5 micrograms. Sequencing was carried out using blood. This clonotype was obtained from a man aged 25 to 40 in good health. J is TRBJ2-7 and V is TRBV5-5; possibly TRBD1 for D (6 bases). CDR3 region: CASSWRTEVYEQYF. The CDR3, as DNA: TGTGCCAGCAGCTGGCGGACAGAGGTCTACGAGCAGTACTTC. The full variable domain, in which reference TRBV5-5 and TRBJ2-7 provide the parts outside the CDR3, is DAGVTQSPTHLIKTRGQQVTLRCSPISGHKSVSWYQQVLGQGPQFIFQYYEKEERGRGNFPDRFSARQFPNYSSELNVNALLLGDSALYLCASSWRTEVYEQYFGPGTRLTVT.